This T cell receptor beta chain stems from a study of OX40 agonist ivuxolimab in advanced cancers. Some background on the complete study: Ivuxolimab, which targeted the costimulatory receptor OX40 (CD134), was an agonistic, fully human IgG2 monoclonal antibody. A male proportion of around 80% and a mean age of approximately 62 years, ranging from about 20 to 79, were recorded for the dose-escalation cohort. Of the approximately 54 dose-escalation patients, hepatocellular carcinoma was present in about 20, melanoma in some 15, renal cell carcinoma in 9 and head and neck cancer in 9. The purpose of peripheral TCRbeta sequencing was to test whether ivuxolimab changed TCR sequence diversity and led to clonal T-cell expansion. Intravenous ivuxolimab was administered to patients every 2 weeks at six dose levels: 0.01, 0.1, 0.3, 1.5, 3 and 10 mg/kg. Patients were allowed to have had prior anti-PD-1, anti-PD-L1 or anti-CTLA-4 therapy, and 40% to 45% of the dose-escalation patients had previously received checkpoint inhibitors. The monotherapy dose-escalation portion (N of about 52 patients) of the phase I ivuxolimab trial is reported in the paper. Partial responses occurred in three dose-escalation patients, of whom one had hepatocellular carcinoma and two had cutaneous melanoma.

CDR1 SNHLY and CDR2 FYNNEI are derived from the germline V gene. The CDR3 has 15 amino acids, counting the end cysteine and phenylalanine. Only CDR3 DNA is held: 45 bases, read in frame from base 1. V drops 5 bases and J drops 0 bases, leaving 11 bases in between. General conclusions and limits of the study: On average, CD8+ T cells showed more expanded clones than CD4+ T cells after ivuxolimab. Partial responders in the 0.1-3.0 mg/kg groups had among the lowest normalized peripheral clonal expansion, especially among CD8+ T cells. Low levels of normalized T-cell clonal expansion were also shown by some nonresponding patients. At doses of 0.1 to 3.0 mg/kg, clonal expansion of both CD4+ and CD8+ blood T cells was observed from baseline to week 6. The antigen specificity of the peripheral T cells that underwent clonal expansion was not determined.

Patients with autoimmune disease history or receiving systemic immunosuppression were excluded from the trial. Peripheral blood for TCR sequencing was drawn from every dose cohort at baseline, at cycle 4 day 1 and at cycle 7 day 1. The samples were drawn from a first-in-human, open-label, multicenter phase I dose-escalation trial of ivuxolimab. The trial enrolled adults with locally advanced or metastatic head and neck squamous cell, hepatocellular, melanoma or renal cell carcinoma. Before TCR sequencing, CD4+ T cells and CD8+ T cells from peripheral blood were sorted into separate populations. Comments on this clone: This receptor's antigen is unknown. Base qualities are not provided; no much larger clone lies one nucleotide away.

Genomic DNA was isolated from the sorted cells so that the TCRbeta CDR3 region could be sequenced. The immunoSEQ Assay was used to sequence the TCRbeta CDR3 regions. This immuneACCESS table, as held by TCRdb, lists in-frame sequences with V and J called but not all clones. Of the missing ones, under half trace to an unresolved V gene in checked studies; the others have no known cause. In all, the sample holds about 82,000 clones, and more than 70% of those were seen once. The top ten hold approximately 6.5% of the sample. This TCR was recovered from an adult with an advanced solid tumor such as melanoma, head and neck, liver or kidney cancer. The specimen comprised CD4+ or CD8+ T cells sorted from blood, sampled in a trial of the OX40 agonist ivuxolimab. This sequence uses TRBV2 and TRBJ1-3, and TRBD1 may be the D gene, going by 5 matching bases. The CDR3 region: CASSRYTGSGNTIYF. The DNA reads TGTGCCAGCAGTCGATATACAGGCTCTGGAAACACCATATATTTT. This CDR3, with the reference TRBV2 and TRBJ1-3 proteins standing in past its ends, gives the full variable domain EPEVTQTPSHQVTQMGQEVILRCVPISNHLYFYWYRQILGQKVEFLVSFYNNEISEKSEIFDDQFSVERPDGSNFTLKIRSTKLEDSAMYFCASSRYTGSGNTIYFGEGSWLTVV.